Each of the 8 T cell receptor beta chains below was sequenced from the same sample in a study of control samples from healthy donors and cancer patients. The assay was immunoSEQ multiplex PCR, and TCRdb's table has in-frame clones only and misses some. The sample has 120,000 or so clones; roughly 90% are singletons. The sample was PBMCs. Every receptor here comes from a woman aged 55-69 years with lung cancer.

The V and J genes are TRBV10-3 and TRBJ1-2; 7 bases fit TRBD1. The CDR3 loop spans 15 amino acids. The V segment lost 4 bases and the J segment 5 bases; nucleotides outside the gene matches: 10. The V gene's germline CDR1 is ENHRY and CDR2 SYGVKD. The CDR3 sequence: CAISADREGGYGYTF. In nucleotides, the CDR3 is TGTGCCATCAGTGCCGACAGGGAAGGGGGGTATGGCTACACCTTC.

The CDR3 is CASSPPGAAGGQETQYF. In DNA, the CDR3 is TGTGCCAGCTCACCCCCTGGAGCCGCGGGAGGGCAAGAGACCCAGTACTTC. The V call is TRBV18, the J call TRBJ2-5; 9 nucleotides line up with TRBD2. CDR1 KGHSH and CDR2 LQKENI come from the germline V gene. The CDR3 length is 17 residues. V was pared by 3 bases and J by 2 bases, with 10 bases of the junction left unmatched.

CDR3 DNA: TGTGCCAGCAGTTTAGACCAGACAGATACGCAGTATTTT. Encoded protein: CASSLDQTDTQYF. The chain combines TRBV28 with TRBJ2-3, with D uncertain. Looked up from germline, CDR1 is MDHEN and CDR2 is SYDVKM. V lost 2 bases, J lost 3 bases, and 6 bases lay in between. The CDR3 consists of 13 residues. The variable domain in full, with the rest retrieved from reference TRBV28 and TRBJ2-3, is DVKVTQSSRYLVKRTGEKVFLECVQDMDHENMFWYRQDPGLGLRLIYFSYDVKMKEKGDIPEGYSVSREKKERFSLILESASTNQTSMYLCASSLDQTDTQYFGPGTRLTVL.

The gene calls are TRBV5-1 and TRBJ2-2; 8 bases agree with TRBD1. Germline CDR1 SGHRS, CDR2 YFSETQ. Trimming at V came to 0 bases and at J to 4 bases, leaving 8 bases not matched to a gene. This CDR3 spans 17 amino acids. This CDR3 is CASSLGPGQGRTGELFF. In DNA, the CDR3 is TGCGCCAGCAGCTTGGGCCCAGGACAGGGTCGCACCGGGGAGCTGTTTTTT.

This clone has a single count. The chain couples TRBV6-5 to TRBJ1-3, with D possibly matching TRBD1 (5 bases). Per the germline V gene, CDR1 is MNHEY and CDR2 is SVGAGI. CDR3 length: 16 residues. Trimming pared 0 bases from V and 4 bases from J, leaving 13 bases between. The CDR3 is CASSYSRQGGGNTIYF. CDR3 nucleotides: TGTGCCAGCAGTTACTCGAGGCAGGGAGGAGGAAACACCATATATTTT.

The rearrangement links TRBV4-1 to TRBJ1-5; D call uncertain. The germline V gene encodes CDR1 MGHRA and CDR2 YSYEKL. The CDR3 sequence is 16 residues long. Trimming cost V 4 bases and J 0 bases, with 13 bases left between them. The CDR3 coding sequence is TGCGCCAGCAGCCCCTGGACGGGTAGTAGCAATCAGCCCCAGCATTTT. It translates to CASSPWTGSSNQPQHF.

The chain employs TRBV7-2 and TRBJ2-7; D is unclear. CDR3 length: 14 amino acids. CDR1 is SGHTA and CDR2 is FQGNSA in the germline V gene. V lost 1 base, J lost 3 bases, and 10 bases lay in between. The CDR3 DNA follows: TGTGCCAGCAGCTTAGGTGCAGCAATCTACGAGCAGTACTTC. Translating gives CASSLGAAIYEQYF.

This clone has only one observation. V and J are TRBV6-2 or TRBV6-3 and TRBJ2-5; no clear D gene. The CDR3 is made up of 14 amino acids. V was clipped by 2 bases and J by 5 bases, with 12 bases between them. CDR1 is MNHEY and CDR2 is SVGEGT in the germline V gene. The chain's CDR3 is CASSYISLRETQYF. The CDR3 coding sequence is TGTGCCAGCAGTTACATAAGCTTACGGGAGACCCAGTACTTC.